This record looks at one T cell receptor (beta chain) sequence and its context. Which antigen it targets is not known. Base quality data are lacking; no much larger clone is found one base away. These data are taken from a study of T cell repertoires in cytomegalovirus infection (dated by TCRdb to between 2018 and 2021). Concerning the study at large: Because public TCR beta signatures pointed to carriage of CMV infection together with the matching HLA type, the HLA type of each donor mattered for the analysis.

V is reduced by 2 bases and J by 8 bases, leaving a spacing of 12 bases between them. The CDR3 measures 13 amino acids from cysteine to phenylalanine. Only the CDR3 DNA is retained, 39 bases long and in frame from the first base. What the study reported, not specific to this receptor: Cumulative frequency of public TCR beta family members discriminated carriers of CMV infection plus the relevant HLA type in this cohort and an independent 352-donor cohort. The ex vivo response was dominated by HLA-C-restricted CMV-specific TCR beta clonotypes, which also provided the single most frequent clonotype in two of eight donors.

Sequencing relied on an Illumina HiSeq 1500. TCRdb itself trimmed the public reads at Q25 with fastp, ran MiXCR and retained productive beta chains. Here each entry gathers all rows of one CDR3 protein and keeps the most common genes and DNA. This sample gives roughly 600,000 distinct CDR3 sequences in total; roughly 26% of them show up just once. Less than 10% of the sample comes from the top ten. Source material: CD8+ T cells from PBMCs. The chain is encoded by TRBV12-3 or TRBV12-4 joined to TRBJ1-2; the D gene is possibly TRBD1, with 6 bases matching. This sequence originates from a human donor in good health (CMV status not recorded). Some clones in this sample may be carry-over from other donors' samples. The DNA reads TGTGCCAGCAGTTTAAGGGCAGGGGTCGGCTACACCTTC. It is translated as CASSLRAGVGYTF.